The T cell receptor (beta chain) under discussion was sequenced for a study of blood T cell repertoires in COVID-19. Study summary: COVID-19 samples, acute and convalescent, were from the United States, Italy and Spain. From T cells, B-cell-depleted T cells, or PBMCs came the material, which was cDNA or gDNA.

In the authors' workflow: Quantification of nucleated cells was approximated via reference gene primer amplification. This table comes from immunoSEQ multiplex PCR, and its TCRdb copy is limited to in-frame clones, with some not included. V and J calls and clone size are as listed in that table; D and trimming were resolved from the DNA. The sample consists of approximately 99,000 clones, 88% of them appearing once. CDR3 length: 13 residues. Germline V CDR1 and CDR2: MGHRA, YSYEKL. The V and J ends lost 6 bases and 5 bases respectively, with 14 bases between them. This clonotype originated in a human donor in a cohort sampled during active COVID-19. The chain is built from TRBV4-1 and TRBJ2-7, with D perhaps TRBD1 (5 bases). Material for sequencing was peripheral blood. CDR3 sequence reads: CASSQGVINEQYF. CDR3 in DNA: TGCGCCAGCAGTCAGGGCGTTATTAACGAGCAGTACTTC.